The T cell receptor beta chain described here comes from a study of blood T cell repertoires in COVID-19. Study-level background: Acute and convalescent COVID-19 samples came from the United States, Italy and Spain. In each case, the material was cDNA or gDNA derived from T cells, B-cell-depleted T cells, or PBMCs.

CDR3 size: 15 residues. Trimming at V came to 6 bases and at J to 10 bases, leaving 8 bases not matched to a gene. In germline, CDR1 is MNHEY, CDR2 SVGAGI. Sequenced by immunoSEQ multiplex PCR; TCRdb stores in-frame clones only, minus some. The table has approximately 400,000 clones, 89% seen once; the top ten hold more than 1%. The origin of this receptor is a man aged 40-49 years with acute or convalescent COVID-19. Input material: peripheral blood. The V and J genes are TRBV6-5 and TRBJ1-6; 11 positions agree with TRBD1. CDR3 residues: CASSRTGGSGSPLHF. Here the CDR3 DNA reads TGTGCCAGCAGCAGGACAGGGGGCTCGGGGTCACCCCTCCACTTT.